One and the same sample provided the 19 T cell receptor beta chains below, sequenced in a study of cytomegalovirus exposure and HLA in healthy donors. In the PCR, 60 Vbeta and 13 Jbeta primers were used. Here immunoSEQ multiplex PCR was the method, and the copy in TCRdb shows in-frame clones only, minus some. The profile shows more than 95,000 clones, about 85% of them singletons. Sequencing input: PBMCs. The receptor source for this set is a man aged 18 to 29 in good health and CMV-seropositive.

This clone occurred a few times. Here the CDR3 reads CASAPPGLAVNTEAFF. DNA of the CDR3: TGTGCTAGTGCCCCTCCGGGGCTAGCGGTGAACACTGAAGCTTTCTTT. This rearrangement joins TRBV12-5 to TRBJ1-1, with D possibly TRBD1 on 5 matching bases. V was trimmed by 7 bases and J by 0 bases, leaving 18 bases between them. Per the germline V gene, CDR1 is LGHNT and CDR2 is FRNRAP. CDR3 size: 16 residues.

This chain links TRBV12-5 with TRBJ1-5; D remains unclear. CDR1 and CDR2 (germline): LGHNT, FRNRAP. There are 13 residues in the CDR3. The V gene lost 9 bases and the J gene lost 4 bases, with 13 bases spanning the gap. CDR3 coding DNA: TGTGCTAGAGCACAAGCGCAAAATCAGCCCCAGCATTTT. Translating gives CARAQAQNQPQHF.

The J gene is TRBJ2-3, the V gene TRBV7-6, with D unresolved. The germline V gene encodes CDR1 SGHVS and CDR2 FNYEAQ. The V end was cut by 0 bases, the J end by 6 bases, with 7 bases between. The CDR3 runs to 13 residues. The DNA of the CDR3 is TGTGCCAGCAGCTTAGCCCCCGGGGATACGCAGTATTTT. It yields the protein CASSLAPGDTQYF.

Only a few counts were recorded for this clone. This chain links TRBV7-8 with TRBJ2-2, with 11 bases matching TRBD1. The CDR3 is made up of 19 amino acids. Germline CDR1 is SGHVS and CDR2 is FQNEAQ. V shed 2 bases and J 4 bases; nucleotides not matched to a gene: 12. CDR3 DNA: TGTGCCAGCAGCTTATTTCTCCCGTTCGGGACAGGGGGCACCGGGGAGCTGTTTTTT. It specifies CASSLFLPFGTGGTGELFF.

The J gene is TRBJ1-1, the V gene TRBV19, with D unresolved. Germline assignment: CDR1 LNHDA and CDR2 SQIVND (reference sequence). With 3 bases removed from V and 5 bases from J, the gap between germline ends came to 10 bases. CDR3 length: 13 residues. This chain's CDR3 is CASSMGGRTEAFF. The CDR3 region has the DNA TGTGCCAGTAGTATGGGAGGGAGGACTGAAGCTTTCTTT.

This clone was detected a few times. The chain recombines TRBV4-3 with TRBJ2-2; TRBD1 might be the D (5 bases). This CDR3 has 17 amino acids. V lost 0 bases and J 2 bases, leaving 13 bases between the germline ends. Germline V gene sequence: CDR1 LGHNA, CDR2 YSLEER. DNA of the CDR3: TGCGCCAGCAGCCAAGATATAAGGGGCTCCAACACCGGGGAGCTGTTTTTT. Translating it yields CASSQDIRGSNTGELFF.

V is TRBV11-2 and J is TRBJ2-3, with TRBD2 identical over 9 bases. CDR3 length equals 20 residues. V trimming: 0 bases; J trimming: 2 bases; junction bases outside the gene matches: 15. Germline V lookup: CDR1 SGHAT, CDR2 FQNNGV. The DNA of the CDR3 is TGTGCCAGCAGCTTAGATCGCTGGAGCGGGGGGACGACCATCACAGATACGCAGTATTTT. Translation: CASSLDRWSGGTTITDTQYF.

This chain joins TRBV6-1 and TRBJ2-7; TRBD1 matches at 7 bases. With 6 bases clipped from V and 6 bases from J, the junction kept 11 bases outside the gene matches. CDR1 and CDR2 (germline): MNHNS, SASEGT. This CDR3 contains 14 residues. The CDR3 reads CASSPRRQGGEQYF. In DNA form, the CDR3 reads TGTGCCAGCAGCCCAAGAAGACAGGGCGGCGAGCAGTACTTC.

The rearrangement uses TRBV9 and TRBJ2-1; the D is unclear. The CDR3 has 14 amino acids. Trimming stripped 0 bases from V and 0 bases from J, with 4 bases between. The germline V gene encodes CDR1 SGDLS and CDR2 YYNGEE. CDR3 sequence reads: CASSVGSSYNEQFF. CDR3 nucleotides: TGTGCCAGCAGCGTAGGTAGCTCCTACAATGAGCAGTTCTTC.

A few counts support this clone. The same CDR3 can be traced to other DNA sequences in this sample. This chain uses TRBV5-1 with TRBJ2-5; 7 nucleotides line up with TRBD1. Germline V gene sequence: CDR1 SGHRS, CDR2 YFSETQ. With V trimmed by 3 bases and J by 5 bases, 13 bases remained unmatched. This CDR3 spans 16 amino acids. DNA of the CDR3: TGCGCCAGCAGCTGGTCTGGCGACAGGGCTTATGAGACCCAGTACTTC. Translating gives CASSWSGDRAYETQYF.

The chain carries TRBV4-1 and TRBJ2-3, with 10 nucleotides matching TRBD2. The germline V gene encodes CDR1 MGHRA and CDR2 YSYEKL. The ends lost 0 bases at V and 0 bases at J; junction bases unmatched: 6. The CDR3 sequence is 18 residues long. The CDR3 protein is CASSQDRPLAGSTDTQYF. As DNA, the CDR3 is TGCGCCAGCAGCCAAGATCGCCCACTAGCGGGAAGCACAGATACGCAGTATTTT.

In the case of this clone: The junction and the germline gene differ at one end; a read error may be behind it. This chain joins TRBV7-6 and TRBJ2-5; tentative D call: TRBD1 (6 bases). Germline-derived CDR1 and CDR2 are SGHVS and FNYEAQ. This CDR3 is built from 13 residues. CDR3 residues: CASSGQNQEAQYF. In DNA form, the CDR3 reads TGTGCCAGCAGCGGACAGAACCAAGAGGCCCAGTACTTC.

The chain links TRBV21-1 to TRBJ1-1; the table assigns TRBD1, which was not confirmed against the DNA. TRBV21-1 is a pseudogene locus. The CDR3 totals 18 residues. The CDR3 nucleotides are TGTGCCAGCAGCCTAATGGGGTCACAGGGGCTCATGAACACTGAAGCTTTCTTT. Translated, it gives CASSLMGSQGLMNTEAFF.

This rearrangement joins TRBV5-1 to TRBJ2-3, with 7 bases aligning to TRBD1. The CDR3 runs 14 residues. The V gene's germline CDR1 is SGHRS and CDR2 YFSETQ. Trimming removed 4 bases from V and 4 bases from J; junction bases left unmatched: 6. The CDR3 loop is CASSQRQGPDTQYF. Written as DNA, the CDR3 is TGCGCCAGCAGCCAGAGACAGGGTCCAGATACGCAGTATTTT. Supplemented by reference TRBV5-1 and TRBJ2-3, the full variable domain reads KAGVTQTPRYLIKTRGQQVTLSCSPISGHRSVSWYQQTPGQGLQFLFEYFSETQRNKGNFPGRFSGRQFSNSRSEMNVSTLELGDSALYLCASSQRQGPDTQYFGPGTRLTVL.

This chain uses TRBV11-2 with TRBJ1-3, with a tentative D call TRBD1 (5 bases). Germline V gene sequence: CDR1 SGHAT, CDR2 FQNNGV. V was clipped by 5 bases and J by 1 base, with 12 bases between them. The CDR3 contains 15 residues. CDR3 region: CASSPGGGSGNTIYF. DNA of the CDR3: TGTGCCAGCAGCCCCGGGGGGGGTTCTGGAAACACCATATATTTT. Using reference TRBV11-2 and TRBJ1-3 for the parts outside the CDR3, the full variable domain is EAGVAQSPRYKIIEKRQSVAFWCNPISGHATLYWYQQILGQGPKLLIQFQNNGVVDDSQLPKDRFSAERLKGVDSTLKIQPAKLEDSAVYLCASSPGGGSGNTIYFGEGSWLTVV.

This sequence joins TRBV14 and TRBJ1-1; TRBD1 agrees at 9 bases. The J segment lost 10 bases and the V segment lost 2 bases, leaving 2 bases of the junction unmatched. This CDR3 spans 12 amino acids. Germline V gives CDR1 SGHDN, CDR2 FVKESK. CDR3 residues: CASSQIQGAAFF. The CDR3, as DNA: TGTGCCAGCAGCCAAATACAGGGGGCAGCTTTCTTT.

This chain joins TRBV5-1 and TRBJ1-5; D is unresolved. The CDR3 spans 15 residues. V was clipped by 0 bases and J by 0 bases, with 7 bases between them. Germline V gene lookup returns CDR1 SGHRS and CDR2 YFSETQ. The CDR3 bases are TGCGCCAGCAGCTTGGCTGGAGTTAGCAATCAGCCCCAGCATTTT. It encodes CASSLAGVSNQPQHF.

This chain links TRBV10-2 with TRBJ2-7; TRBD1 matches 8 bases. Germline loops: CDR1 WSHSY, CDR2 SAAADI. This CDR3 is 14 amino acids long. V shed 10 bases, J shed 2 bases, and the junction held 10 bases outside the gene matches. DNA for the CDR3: TGCGCCACCCAGGACAGGGATGCGACCTACGAGCAGTACTTC. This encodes CATQDRDATYEQYF.

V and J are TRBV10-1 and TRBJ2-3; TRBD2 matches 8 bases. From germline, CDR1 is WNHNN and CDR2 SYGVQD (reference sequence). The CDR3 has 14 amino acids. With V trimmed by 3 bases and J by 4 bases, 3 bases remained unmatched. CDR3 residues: CASSESGRPDTQYF. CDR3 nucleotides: TGCGCCAGCAGTGAAAGCGGGAGACCAGATACGCAGTATTTT.